This TCR beta chain appears in the sequencing data of a study of OX40 agonist ivuxolimab in advanced cancers. Trimming at V came to 10 bases and at J to 4 bases, leaving 11 bases not matched to a gene. Germline lookup yields CDR1 SNHLY and CDR2 FYNNEI. The CDR3 covers 14 residues. Autoimmune disease history or systemic immunosuppression disqualified patients. The protocol was immunoSEQ multiplex PCR, while the TCRdb copy is restricted to in-frame clones and leaves out a portion. The sample yields about 66,000 clones, 91% seen once. The chain links TRBV2 to TRBJ2-7, with 9 bases matching TRBD1. This specimen consisted of CD4+ or CD8+ T cells sorted from blood, obtained in a trial of the OX40 agonist ivuxolimab. This receptor was identified in an adult with an advanced solid tumor such as melanoma, head and neck, liver or kidney cancer. The CDR3 loop is CAIKTQGAAYEQYF. For the CDR3, the DNA is TGTGCCATCAAAACACAGGGGGCAGCGTACGAGCAGTACTTC.